This T cell receptor beta chain was obtained from a study of cytomegalovirus exposure and HLA in healthy donors. For this clone: As yet, its antigen is unknown.

Study-level results: The productive fraction for most TCR beta V segments was about 90% or about 30% in an earlier analysis.

The CDR3 is made up of 14 amino acids. The trim removed 5 bases at V and 1 base at J, leaving 1 base unmatched. The germline gives CDR1 SGHVS, CDR2 FNYEAQ. The PCR had 60 Vbeta and 13 Jbeta primers. Some clones are missing from TCRdb's copy, which holds only in-frame ones; the method was immunoSEQ multiplex PCR. The repertoire holds under 250,000 clones, with around 85% as singletons. V and J are TRBV7-6 and TRBJ2-2, with 7 bases that match TRBD2. This clonotype was sampled from a man between 50 and 59 years old in good health and CMV-seronegative. Sequences were obtained from PBMCs. The CDR3 is CASSASGNTGELFF. The CDR3 nucleotides are TGTGCCAGCAGCGCTAGCGGGAACACCGGGGAGCTGTTTTTT.